These 16 T cell receptor beta chains came from one sample sequenced in a study of blood T cells in healthy people across ages. Using a J-beta primer mix together with a sample-barcoded 5' primer, a second PCR was run for roughly 6 to 11 cycles. One entry per CDR3 protein, called by TCRdb with MiXCR from the 5' RACE reads. The top ten hold approximately 15% of the sample, which has hundreds of thousands of distinct CDR3 sequences, more than 45% seen once. The sample taken for sequencing was blood. The receptors were sampled from a woman older than 75 in good health.

This clonotype was picked up a small number of times. V gene TRBV3-1 combines with J gene TRBJ1-1; D perhaps matches TRBD1 (5 bases). The ends were cut back, 3 bases at V and 5 bases at J, with 10 bases in the middle. CDR3 length: 13 residues. Germline CDR1 LGHDT, CDR2 YNNKEL (reference sequence). The CDR3 bases are TGTGCCAGCAGCCAGTATAAGGGGACTGAAGCTTTCTTT. It yields the protein CASSQYKGTEAFF.

A few counts support this clonotype. The J gene is TRBJ2-3, the V gene TRBV7-9; 10 nucleotides align to TRBD2. The CDR3 runs 15 residues. The germline V gene has CDR1 SEHNR and CDR2 FQNEAQ (reference sequence). Trimming removed 4 bases from V and 4 bases from J; junction bases left unmatched: 5. In DNA form, the CDR3 reads TGTGCCAGCAGCTACAGCGGGAGGGGACCAGATACGCAGTATTTT. Its translation is CASSYSGRGPDTQYF. The full variable domain, its missing parts supplied by reference TRBV7-9 and TRBJ2-3, is DTGVSQNPRHKITKRGQNVTFRCDPISEHNRLYWYRQTLGQGPEFLTYFQNEAQLEKSRLLSDRFSAERPKGSFSTLEIQRTEQGDSAMYLCASSYSGRGPDTQYFGPGTRLTVL.

The chain recombines TRBV4-1 with TRBJ2-5; possibly TRBD2 for D (5 bases). Germline CDR1 and CDR2: MGHRA and YSYEKL. The CDR3 extends over 14 amino acids. V lost 4 bases to trimming and J lost 4 bases, with 13 bases between them. The CDR3 nucleotides read TGCGCCAGCAGCCGGAGCCCGGGATCAGAGACCCAGTACTTC. Encoded protein: CASSRSPGSETQYF.

V is TRBV27 and J is TRBJ2-6; D possibly uses TRBD1 or TRBD2 (5 bases each). Germline V gene data show CDR1 as MNHEY and CDR2 as SMNVEV (reference sequence). This CDR3 region has 15 residues. V lost 3 bases and J 4 bases, leaving 10 bases between the germline ends. CDR3 bases: TGTGCCAGCAGTTTTGGGGGAACGGGGGCCAACGTCCTGACTTTC. Its protein is CASSFGGTGANVLTF.

This chain uses TRBV6-2 or TRBV6-3 with TRBJ2-5; the D is unclear. Trimming pared 5 bases from V and 7 bases from J, leaving 11 bases between. There are 12 residues in the CDR3. In germline, CDR1 is MNHEY, CDR2 SVGEGT. CDR3 region: CASSTNSGTQYF. The DNA for the CDR3 is TGTGCCAGCAGTACAAACTCGGGGACCCAGTACTTC.

The CDR3 DNA sequence: TGTGCCACCAGTGACGCCCGCACAGGGGCCGGCTATGGCTACACCTTC. Protein: CATSDARTGAGYGYTF. V is TRBV24-1 and J is TRBJ1-2, with 7 bases identical to TRBD1. The ends lost 4 bases at V and 4 bases at J; junction bases unmatched: 11. The CDR3 is 16 residues long. In germline, CDR1 is KGHDR, CDR2 SFDVKD.

This rearrangement joins TRBV28 to TRBJ2-3; D is ambiguous. The CDR3 is made up of 13 amino acids. The V gene lost 8 bases and the J gene lost 2 bases, with 11 bases spanning the gap. Germline CDR1 MDHEN, CDR2 SYDVKM. The CDR3 sequence: CASRSSNTDTQYF. The CDR3 DNA sequence: TGTGCCAGCCGTTCCAGTAACACAGATACGCAGTATTTT.

This clonotype was seen at least ten times. The V and J genes are TRBV9 and TRBJ2-1; TRBD2 matches at 11 bases. This CDR3 is 16 amino acids long. CDR1 is SGDLS, CDR2 YYNGEE, per germline. V dropped 0 bases and J dropped 7; count of bases not matched to a gene: 6. CDR3 amino acids: CASSVASGRPGNEQFF. The CDR3 DNA reads TGTGCCAGCAGCGTAGCTAGCGGGAGGCCCGGTAATGAGCAGTTCTTC.

This CDR3 is CASGAPGRQYEQYF. CDR3 DNA sequence: TGCGCCAGCGGCGCCCCGGGACGACAATACGAGCAGTACTTC. This chain links TRBV4-1 with TRBJ2-7; D assignment may be TRBD1 or TRBD2 (5 bases each). Trimming removed 8 bases from V and 4 bases from J, with 18 bases in between. The CDR3 is made up of 14 amino acids. Germline values: CDR1 MGHRA, CDR2 YSYEKL.

J is TRBJ2-5 and V is TRBV20-1; the D gene is possibly TRBD2 (7 bases). With 4 bases removed from V and 5 bases from J, the gap between germline ends came to 26 bases. Per the germline V gene, CDR1 is DFQATT and CDR2 is SNEGSKA (reference sequence). This CDR3 contains 17 residues. CDR3 coding DNA: TGCAGTGCTACCGCGCCCGGGGGGCCCAAAGGTTTGGAGACCCAGTACTTC. Translating gives CSATAPGGPKGLETQYF.

Points on this clonotype: A much bigger clone sits one base away, suggesting this may be a read error. V is TRBV12-3 or TRBV12-4 and J is TRBJ2-5; D call uncertain. V lost 9 bases and J lost 11, with 25 bases in between. The CDR3 runs to 14 residues. The CDR3 DNA is TGTGCCAGTCAGATTGTGGGGTTGGTTAATGAGCAGTACTTC. Protein: CASQIVGLVNEQYF.

Ten or more counts support this clonotype. The genes are TRBV6-2 or TRBV6-3 and TRBJ2-3, with D unresolved. Germline V gene sequence: CDR1 MNHEY, CDR2 SVGEGT. The CDR3 runs 15 residues. V gave up 6 bases and J gave up 0 bases, with 13 bases separating them. Written as DNA, the CDR3 is TGTGCCAGCAGCCGACGCAGCTCTAGCACAGATACGCAGTATTTT. Its translation is CASSRRSSSTDTQYF.

This clonotype has more than one count but fewer than ten. The chain employs TRBV20-1 and TRBJ1-4, with D possibly being TRBD1 (6 bases). V lost 0 bases, J lost 8 bases, and 10 bases lay in between. The CDR3 totals 13 residues. Germline loops: CDR1 DFQATT, CDR2 SNEGSKA (reference sequence). The CDR3: CSARDRRGEKLFF. The CDR3, as DNA: TGCAGTGCTAGAGATCGCAGGGGAGAAAAACTGTTTTTT.

This clonotype was seen at least ten times. The rearrangement links TRBV7-9 to TRBJ2-1, with D unresolved. The CDR3 extends over 12 amino acids. The V and J ends lost 1 base and 8 bases respectively, with 6 bases between them. Germline lookup yields CDR1 SEHNR and CDR2 FQNEAQ (reference sequence). The CDR3 reads CASSLEFYEQFF. DNA of the CDR3: TGTGCCAGCAGCTTAGAATTCTATGAGCAGTTCTTC.

Ten or more counts support this clonotype. The genes are TRBV29-1 and TRBJ2-5; D unclear. CDR3 length: 13 residues. Per the germline V gene, CDR1 is SQVTM and CDR2 is ANQGSEA. V was trimmed by 7 bases and J by 2 bases, leaving 14 bases between them. The CDR3 coding sequence is TGCAGCGCTCATACCAGCACGCAAGAGACCCAGTACTTC. Its protein is CSAHTSTQETQYF.

This clonotype was found a few times. The rearrangement uses TRBV7-3 and TRBJ2-5, with TRBD1 as a possible D gene (6 bases). The CDR3 is 14 amino acids. V lost 4 bases, J lost 11 bases, and 20 bases lay in between. Germline-derived CDR1 and CDR2 are SGHTA and FQGTGA. The CDR3 region is CASSSYTGLQSQYF. In nucleotides, the CDR3 is TGTGCCAGCAGCTCTTATACAGGGTTACAGTCGCAGTACTTC.